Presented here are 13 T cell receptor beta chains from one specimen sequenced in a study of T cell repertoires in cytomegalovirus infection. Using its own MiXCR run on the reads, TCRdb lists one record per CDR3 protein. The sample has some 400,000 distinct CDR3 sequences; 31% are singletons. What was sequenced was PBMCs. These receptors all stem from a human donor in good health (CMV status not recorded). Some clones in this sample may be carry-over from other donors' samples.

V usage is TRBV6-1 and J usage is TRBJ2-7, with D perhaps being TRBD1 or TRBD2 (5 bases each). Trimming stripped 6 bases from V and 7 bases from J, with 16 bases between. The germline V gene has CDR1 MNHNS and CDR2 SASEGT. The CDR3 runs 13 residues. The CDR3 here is CASRGVGTGEQYF. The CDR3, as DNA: TGTGCCAGCAGAGGCGTTGGGACGGGGGAGCAGTACTTC.

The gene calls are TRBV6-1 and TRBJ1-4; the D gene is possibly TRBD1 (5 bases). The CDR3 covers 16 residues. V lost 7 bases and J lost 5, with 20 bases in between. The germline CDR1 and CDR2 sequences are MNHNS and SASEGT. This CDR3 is CASKGNWWGTNEKLFF. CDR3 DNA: TGTGCCAGCAAGGGGAATTGGTGGGGAACCAATGAAAAACTGTTTTTT.

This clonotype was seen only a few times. CDR3 nucleotide sequence: TGTGCCAGCAGCACCCCGATCGGGAAGCTCACAGATACGCAGTATTTT. Protein sequence: CASSTPIGKLTDTQYF. The chain is built from TRBV11-2 and TRBJ2-3; the D gene is possibly TRBD2 (5 bases). The germline gives CDR1 SGHAT, CDR2 FQNNGV. Trimming left V 5 bases short and J 2 bases short, with 17 bases between. This CDR3 has 16 amino acids.

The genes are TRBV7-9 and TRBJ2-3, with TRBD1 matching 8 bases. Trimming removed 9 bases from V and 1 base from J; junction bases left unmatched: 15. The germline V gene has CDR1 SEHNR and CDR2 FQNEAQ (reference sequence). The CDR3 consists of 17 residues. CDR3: CASDPMSGTGRTDTQYF. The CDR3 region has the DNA TGTGCCAGTGATCCAATGTCCGGGACAGGACGCACAGATACGCAGTATTTT.

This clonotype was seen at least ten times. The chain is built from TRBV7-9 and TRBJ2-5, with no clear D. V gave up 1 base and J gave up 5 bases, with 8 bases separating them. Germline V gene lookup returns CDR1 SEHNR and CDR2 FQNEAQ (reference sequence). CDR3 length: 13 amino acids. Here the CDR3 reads CASSLEAMETQYF. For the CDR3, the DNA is TGTGCCAGCAGCTTAGAAGCTATGGAGACCCAGTACTTC.

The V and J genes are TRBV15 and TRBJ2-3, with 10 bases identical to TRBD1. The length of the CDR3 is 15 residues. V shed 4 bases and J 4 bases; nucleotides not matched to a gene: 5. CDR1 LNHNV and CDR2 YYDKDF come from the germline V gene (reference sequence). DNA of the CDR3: TGTGCCACCAGCACGACAGGGGGCTTCTCAGATACGCAGTATTTT. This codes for CATSTTGGFSDTQYF. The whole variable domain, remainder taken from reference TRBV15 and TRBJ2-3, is DAMVIQNPRYQVTQFGKPVTLSCSQTLNHNVMYWYQQKSSQAPKLLFHYYDKDFNNEADTPDNFQSRRPNTSFCFLDIRSPGLGDTAMYLCATSTTGGFSDTQYFGPGTRLTVL.

The CDR3: CSATPGQGADEQYF. The CDR3 nucleotides read TGCAGTGCTACTCCGGGACAGGGGGCAGACGAGCAGTACTTC. V usage is TRBV20-1 and J usage is TRBJ2-7; TRBD1 matches 12 bases. Trimming took 4 bases from V and 5 from J; bases not matched to a gene: 6. The CDR3 sequence is 14 residues long. The germline gives CDR1 DFQATT, CDR2 SNEGSKA (reference sequence).

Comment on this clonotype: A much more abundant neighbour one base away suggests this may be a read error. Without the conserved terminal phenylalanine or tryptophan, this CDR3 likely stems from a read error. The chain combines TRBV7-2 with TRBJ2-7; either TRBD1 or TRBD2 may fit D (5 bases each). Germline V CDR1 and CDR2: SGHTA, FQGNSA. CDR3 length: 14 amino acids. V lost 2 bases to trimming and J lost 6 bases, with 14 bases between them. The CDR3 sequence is CASSLRDGVGEQYL. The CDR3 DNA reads TGTGCCAGCAGCTTAAGGGACGGGGTCGGCGAGCAGTACTTA.

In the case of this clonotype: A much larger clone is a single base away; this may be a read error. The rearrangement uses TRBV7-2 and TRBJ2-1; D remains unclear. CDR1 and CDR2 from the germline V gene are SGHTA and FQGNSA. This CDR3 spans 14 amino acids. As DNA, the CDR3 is TGTGCCAGCCGCTTAGATGTGGGTTACAATGAGCAGTTCTTC. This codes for CASRLDVGYNEQFF.

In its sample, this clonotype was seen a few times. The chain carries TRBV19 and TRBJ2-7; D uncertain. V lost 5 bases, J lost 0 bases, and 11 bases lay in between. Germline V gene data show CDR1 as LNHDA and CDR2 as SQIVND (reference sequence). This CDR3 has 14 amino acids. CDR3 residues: CASSWSDDSYEQYF. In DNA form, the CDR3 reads TGTGCCAGTAGTTGGTCGGACGACTCCTACGAGCAGTACTTC.

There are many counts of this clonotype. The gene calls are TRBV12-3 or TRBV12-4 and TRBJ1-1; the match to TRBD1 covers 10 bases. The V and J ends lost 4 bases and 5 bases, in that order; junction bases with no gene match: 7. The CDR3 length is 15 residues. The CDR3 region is CASSSHGTGDTEAFF. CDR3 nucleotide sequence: TGTGCCAGCAGTTCGCACGGGACAGGGGATACTGAAGCTTTCTTT.

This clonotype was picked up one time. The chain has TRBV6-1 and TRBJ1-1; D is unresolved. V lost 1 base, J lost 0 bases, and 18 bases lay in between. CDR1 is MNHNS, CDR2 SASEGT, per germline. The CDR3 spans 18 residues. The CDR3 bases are TGTGCCAGCAGTGAAGAGGTCCAGCCCAGTAGGTTGAACACTGAAGCTTTCTTT. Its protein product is CASSEEVQPSRLNTEAFF.

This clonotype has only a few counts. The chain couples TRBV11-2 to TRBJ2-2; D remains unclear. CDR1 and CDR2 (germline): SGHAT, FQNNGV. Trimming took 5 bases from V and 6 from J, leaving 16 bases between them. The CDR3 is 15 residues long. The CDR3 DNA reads TGTGCCAGCAGCCCACCACCGAATGCAGCCGGGGAGCTGTTTTTT. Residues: CASSPPPNAAGELFF.